These T cell receptor beta chains were read from a single sample in a study of blood T cell repertoires in COVID-19. Only in-frame clones appear in the TCRdb table, and some are missing; sequencing was by immunoSEQ multiplex PCR. The sample contains 250,000 to 350,000 clones, around 89% of which appear only once. The sample was PBMCs or T cells enriched from blood (not recorded which). These receptors came from a woman aged 60-75 years in a cohort exposed to, infected with or recovered from COVID-19 (not recorded which). Both conserved end residues are part of each CDR3. The order of the fields is V gene, clone size, CDR3 protein. The size entry is marked missing in some rows and otherwise reads once, few, many or a size class.

>TRBV23-1|-
CASSQSWDRESSPLHF
>TRBV9|few
CASSVGQVNTGELFF
>TRBV10-3|-
CAISGGLAGRGYEQYF
>TRBV6-5|-
CATKAPGNYGYTF
>TRBV18|-
CASSTPELARSYNEQFF
>TRBV24-1|-
CATSDLSMEQYF
>TRBV28|-
CASSVDRGRETQYF
>TRBV5-4|-
CASSSGGVPGANVLTF
>TRBV4-3|-
CASSQVGTGRRNTIYF
>TRBV2|-
CASRGTVSQPQHF
>TRBV19|-
CASAGTGGEQYF
>TRBV24-1|-
CATSDSRQGATRNEQFF
>TRBV15|-
CATSSPSGRADTQYF
>TRBV5-1|-
CASSLAGANTEAFF
>TRBV18|-
CASSPPDSKEKLFF
>TRBV30|-
CAWSSGEFYNEQFF
>TRBV5-1|few
CASSLAGGGLGQPQHF
>TRBV19|once
CASSPQLAGLYNEQFF
>TRBV7-9|-
CASSFFRTGGPGELFF
>TRBV18|-
CASSPLLAGGNSTDTQYF
>TRBV7-9|-
CASRKDSGRPGYTF
>TRBV4-3|few
CASSQRTSGLYEQYF
>TRBV11-3|-
CASSLDRGNEQFF
>TRBV18|-
CASSPGRDQPQHF
>TRBV28|-
CASRPSGRTNEQYF
>TRBV20-1|-
CSPSGNTEAFF
>TRBV5-1|-
CASSLDLAAEQFF
>TRBV15|once
CATSGTLRSYEQYF
>TRBV6-2/TRBV6-3|-
CASSYGQMYNEQFF
>TRBV19|-
CASRRTGVYEQYF
>TRBV10-3|-
CAIRGQPLSPLHF
>TRBV28|-
CASSQRPSDTQYF
>TRBV11-2|-
CASSRSQGASGELFF
>TRBV28|-
CASRQSGRARIETQYF
>TRBV19|-
CASRGTRGGYEQYF
>TRBV9|-
CASSASRGQGSEQYF
>TRBV10-3|-
CAIGRAGGSNEQFF
>TRBV19|-
CASSIVPGLATDTQYF
>TRBV11-1|-
CASSSPGLAPWEQYF
>TRBV28|-
CASSSRATGNEQFF
>TRBV6-7|-
CALPSGRVYNEQFF
>TRBV18|once
CASLGVSGNTIYF
>TRBV29-1|once
CSATGRGGSYNEQFF
>TRBV28|few
CASISGVSGNTIYF
>TRBV6-4|-
CAGELREEKDTQYF
>TRBV7-2|-
CASSPPSPFAGEYNEQFF
>TRBV27|-
CASSLVGTTEAFF
>TRBV13|-
CASSLRDKSYEQYF
>TRBV24-1|-
CATSDPGQGGSYTQYF
>TRBV5-1|-
CASSPAGGRTTRNTQYF
>TRBV28|-
CASRGQGYTEAFF
>TRBV6-1|-
CASSEEQGGNYGYTF
>TRBV6-1|-
CASSDVTPKSTEQFF
>TRBV5-5|-
CASSSIGLAAIYEQFF
>TRBV11-3|few
CASSLTGTSYEQYF